These 8 T cell receptor beta chains were all obtained from the same sample, sequenced in a study of blood T cell repertoires in COVID-19. TCRdb's table, derived via immunoSEQ multiplex PCR, lists solely in-frame clones and lacks some. The sample includes 200,000 to 250,000 clones, more than 75% seen only once; the top ten take about 3%. Sample: peripheral blood. These TCRs come from a woman between 25 and 40 years old who had recovered from COVID-19.

This clone was observed a handful of times. This chain connects TRBV19 to TRBJ1-1; D is unclear. The V gene's germline CDR1 is LNHDA and CDR2 SQIVND (reference sequence). Trimming stripped 6 bases from V and 7 bases from J, with 12 bases between. CDR3 length: 12 residues. The CDR3: CASSPPAVEAFF. CDR3 sequence (DNA): TGTGCCAGTAGCCCGCCGGCGGTTGAAGCTTTCTTT.

This clone was counted at least ten times. This chain links TRBV6-1 with TRBJ2-6; 7 bases agree with TRBD2. The ends lost 0 bases at V and 0 bases at J; junction bases unmatched: 23. This CDR3 region has 24 residues. Germline-derived CDR1 and CDR2 are MNHNS and SASEGT. CDR3: CASSEAYGWGGKLITSSGANVLTF. In DNA form, the CDR3 reads TGTGCCAGCAGTGAAGCTTACGGGTGGGGAGGGAAACTCATCACATCCTCTGGGGCCAACGTCCTGACTTTC.

The chain couples TRBV7-3 to TRBJ2-1; 10 bases match TRBD1. Per the germline V gene, CDR1 is SGHTA and CDR2 is FQGTGA. Germline trimming cut 6 bases from V and 9 bases from J; bases unmatched to any gene: 5. This CDR3 is 13 amino acids long. CDR3 coding DNA: TGTGCCAGCAGTTGGGACAGGGGTAGTGAGCAGTTCTTC. Translating gives CASSWDRGSEQFF.

There are a few counts of this clone. The J gene is TRBJ1-2, the V gene TRBV12-3 or TRBV12-4; D ambiguous. This CDR3 region has 11 residues. Trimming pared 4 bases from V and 10 bases from J, leaving 10 bases between. This CDR3 is CASSYETYYTF. CDR3 bases: TGTGCCAGCAGTTACGAAACTTACTACACCTTC.

The CDR3 coding sequence is TGTGCCAGCAGCCCTACCTCCTACAATGAGCAGTTCTTC. This sequence encodes CASSPTSYNEQFF. The rearrangement joins TRBV4-2 to TRBJ2-1; D remains ambiguous. The CDR3 is 13 residues long. Germline CDR1 is LGHNA and CDR2 is YNFKEQ. V was cut by 4 bases and J by 0 bases, with 4 bases left in between.

This sequence joins TRBV6-5 and TRBJ1-1, with 7 bases aligning to TRBD1. This CDR3 has 14 amino acids. Unmatched junction bases numbered 4, after V lost 5 bases and J lost 1 base. Looked up from germline, CDR1 is MNHEY and CDR2 is SVGAGI. CDR3 coding DNA: TGTGCCAGCAGTCTGGGACAGACGAACACTGAAGCTTTCTTT. Its translation is CASSLGQTNTEAFF.

In its sample, this clone was seen once. This chain uses TRBV15 with TRBJ2-3; TRBD1 aligns across 7 bases. This CDR3 has 13 residues. Germline V CDR1 and CDR2: LNHNV, YYDKDF (reference sequence). Trimming at V came to 1 base and at J to 8 bases, leaving 3 bases not matched to a gene. The CDR3 DNA reads as TGTGCCACCAGCAGAGTTGAGGGGGCTACGCAGTATTTT. It codes for CATSRVEGATQYF.

V usage is TRBV7-3 and J usage is TRBJ1-2; D call uncertain. Trimming left V 0 bases short and J 7 bases short, with 15 bases between. The CDR3 covers 15 residues. Germline CDR1 and CDR2: SGHTA and FQGTGA. The CDR3 coding sequence is TGTGCCAGCAGCTTAACGTATGGTCCGGGGATTGGCTACACCTTC. It codes for CASSLTYGPGIGYTF.